This record covers a single TCR beta chain. TCRdb keeps only in-frame clones here, not all; method: immunoSEQ multiplex PCR. Of about 170,000 clones in the sample, about four fifths were seen once. CDR1 MNHEY and CDR2 SMNVEV come from the germline V gene (reference sequence). Trimming removed 7 bases from V and 7 bases from J; junction bases left unmatched: 6. The CDR3 length is 13 residues. The data stem from a study of blood T cell repertoires in COVID-19. Study-level information: PBMCs, B-cell-depleted T cells, or T cells were the source of the cDNA or gDNA that made up the material.

Sequencing was performed on peripheral blood. This sequence was found in a man aged 35 to 55 who had recovered from COVID-19. The J gene is TRBJ1-2, the V gene TRBV27; the match to TRBD1 covers 10 bases. The chain's CDR3 is CASNPGQGFGYTF. The CDR3, as DNA: TGTGCCAGCAATCCGGGACAGGGGTTTGGCTACACCTTC.